The 21 T cell receptor beta chains below were found in one sample sequenced in a study of T cells after yellow fever vaccination. TCRdb re-derived calls from the 5' RACE reads in MiXCR, one entry per CDR3 protein. The sample has about 150,000 distinct CDR3 sequences; less than 8.5% are singletons. The material was CD4+ T cells sorted from PBMCs, obtained 10 days after the yellow fever booster vaccination. The origin of the receptors is a man aged 25 to 45 who received the YFV17D yellow fever vaccine.

This clonotype was seen many times. This sequence joins TRBV12-3 or TRBV12-4 and TRBJ2-7; unclear D gene. The CDR3 loop spans 13 amino acids. V dropped 3 bases and J dropped 6 bases, with 12 bases sitting between them. The CDR3 is CASSLAFRSEQYF. For the CDR3, the DNA is TGTGCCAGCAGTTTGGCCTTCCGATCCGAGCAGTACTTC.

This clonotype was seen many times. Written as DNA, the CDR3 is TGTGCCATCAGGCCGGGTAGCGGGAGGTCCTACGAGCAGTACTTC. The encoded protein is CAIRPGSGRSYEQYF. The V gene is TRBV10-3, the J gene TRBJ2-7; 10 bases are a match to TRBD2. V shed 6 bases, J shed 1 base, and the junction held 6 bases outside the gene matches. The CDR3 contains 15 residues. Germline V gene lookup returns CDR1 ENHRY and CDR2 SYGVKD.

The V and J genes are TRBV19 and TRBJ1-5; TRBD1 is a possible D gene (5 bases). Germline CDR1 reads LNHDA; CDR2 reads SQIVND (reference sequence). V lost 1 base, J lost 5 bases, and 12 bases lay in between. The CDR3 spans 15 residues. For the CDR3, the DNA is TGTGCCAGTAGTATAGGCCTGGGGGTATATCAGCCCCAGCATTTT. Amino acid sequence: CASSIGLGVYQPQHF. Drawing the rest from reference TRBV19 and TRBJ1-5, the complete variable domain is DGGITQSPKYLFRKEGQNVTLSCEQNLNHDAMYWYRQDPGQGLRLIYYSQIVNDFQKGDIAEGYSVSREKKESFPLTVTSAQKNPTAFYLCASSIGLGVYQPQHFGDGTRLSIL.

The chain joins TRBV11-3 to TRBJ2-7; 8 nucleotides agree with TRBD2. Germline V gives CDR1 SGHNT, CDR2 YENEEA. The CDR3 has 15 residues. The junction had 3 bases not matched to a gene; V was cut back by 2 bases and J by 0 bases. The CDR3 region is CASSLRSGSSYEQYF. CDR3 nucleotides: TGTGCCAGCAGCTTACGGAGCGGGAGCTCCTACGAGCAGTACTTC.

This clonotype was found many times. This chain joins TRBV9 and TRBJ2-5, with 11 positions matching TRBD1. CDR3 size: 16 residues. Germline CDR1 is SGDLS and CDR2 is YYNGEE. V lost 0 bases, J lost 4 bases, and 5 bases stayed unmatched. CDR3 bases: TGTGCCAGCAGCGTAGGTGGACAGGGGGCTTCAGAGACCCAGTACTTC. Translating it yields CASSVGGQGASETQYF.

This clonotype was detected ten times or more. The chain employs TRBV12-3 or TRBV12-4 and TRBJ1-2; 7 nucleotides line up with TRBD1. The ends lost 6 bases at V and 8 bases at J; junction bases unmatched: 9. The CDR3 sequence is 13 residues long. This chain's CDR3 is CASSPTGAGGYTF. DNA of the CDR3: TGTGCCAGCAGCCCAACAGGGGCGGGCGGCTACACCTTC.

This clonotype was recorded at least ten times. V and J are TRBV20-1 and TRBJ2-1; 8 bases map to TRBD2. CDR3 length: 16 residues. CDR1 DFQATT and CDR2 SNEGSKA come from the germline V gene (reference sequence). J gave up 4 bases and V 3 bases, and 11 bases lay outside the gene matches. The CDR3 sequence: CSASERREGKYNEQFF. CDR3 bases: TGCAGTGCTAGTGAGCGTCGGGAGGGAAAATACAATGAGCAGTTCTTC.

At least ten counts were recorded for this clonotype. This sequence joins TRBV5-6 and TRBJ2-1, with 8 positions matching TRBD2. CDR3 length: 16 residues. CDR1 SGHDT and CDR2 YYEEEE come from the germline V gene. After removal of 5 bases from V and 5 bases from J, the junction contained 12 bases not matched to a gene. The CDR3 spells CASSLLTSARDNEQFF. The CDR3 DNA reads TGTGCCAGCAGTCTCCTGACTAGCGCGAGGGACAATGAGCAGTTCTTC.

This clonotype was detected ten times or more. The genes are TRBV7-9 and TRBJ2-7; possibly TRBD1 for D (6 bases). Germline V gene sequence: CDR1 SEHNR, CDR2 FQNEAQ (reference sequence). The CDR3 runs to 14 residues. V was clipped by 5 bases and J by 2 bases, with 13 bases between them. The CDR3: CASSQGTLPYEQYF. The CDR3 DNA follows: TGTGCCAGCAGCCAAGGGACACTTCCCTACGAGCAGTACTTC.

This clonotype was counted at least ten times. The V call is TRBV6-2 or TRBV6-3, the J call TRBJ2-3; D is uncertain. Between the trimmed V and J ends, which lost 0 bases and 6 bases, there was a span of 10 bases. The CDR3 is 14 amino acids. Germline values: CDR1 MNHEY, CDR2 SVGEGT. The CDR3 here is CASSYSRYWDTQYF. For the CDR3, the DNA is TGTGCCAGCAGTTACTCGAGGTATTGGGATACGCAGTATTTT.

The sample holds many counts of this clonotype. The chain joins TRBV19 to TRBJ2-1, with TRBD2 matching over 9 bases. The germline V gene has CDR1 LNHDA and CDR2 SQIVND (reference sequence). The CDR3 loop spans 15 amino acids. J was trimmed by 10 bases and V by 2 bases; bases with no gene match: 9. The CDR3 reads CASSILAGGYAEQFF. The CDR3 bases are TGTGCCAGTAGTATATTGGCGGGAGGGTACGCCGAGCAGTTCTTC. Full variable domain (remainder filled in from reference TRBV19 and TRBJ2-1): DGGITQSPKYLFRKEGQNVTLSCEQNLNHDAMYWYRQDPGQGLRLIYYSQIVNDFQKGDIAEGYSVSREKKESFPLTVTSAQKNPTAFYLCASSILAGGYAEQFFGPGTRLTVL.

This clonotype occurred many times. The gene calls are TRBV6-5 and TRBJ1-2; 9 nucleotides agree with TRBD1. J was trimmed by 4 bases and V by 4 bases; bases with no gene match: 10. The CDR3 spans 16 residues. CDR1 is MNHEY and CDR2 is SVGAGI in the germline V gene. The CDR3 loop reads CASSSGTGLYSYGYTF. DNA for the CDR3: TGTGCCAGCAGTTCCGGGACAGGGTTGTATAGCTATGGCTACACCTTC.

This clonotype was counted between two and nine times. V is TRBV2 and J is TRBJ1-2; no definite D call. The CDR3 length is 13 residues. Trimming took 3 bases from V and 1 from J, leaving 6 bases between them. Germline-derived CDR1 and CDR2 are SNHLY and FYNNEI. The CDR3 loop reads CASSEEYNYGYTF. The CDR3 region has the DNA TGTGCCAGCAGTGAGGAATATAACTATGGCTACACCTTC.

The V gene is TRBV14, the J gene TRBJ1-1; D uncertain. The CDR3 runs 14 residues. Deletions cut 5 bases from V and 8 bases from J, with 18 bases between. CDR1 is SGHDN, CDR2 FVKESK, per germline. This CDR3 reads CASSIGVPQSEAFF. The CDR3 DNA reads TGTGCCAGCAGCATCGGGGTCCCCCAGTCCGAAGCTTTCTTT.

There are many counts of this clonotype. The CDR3 reads CASSTGQNPTYEQYF. CDR3 DNA sequence: TGTGCCAGCAGTACGGGACAGAACCCCACCTACGAGCAGTACTTC. The rearrangement joins TRBV12-3 or TRBV12-4 to TRBJ2-7, with 7 nucleotides matching TRBD1. The length of the CDR3 is 15 residues. V shed 5 bases and J 2 bases; nucleotides not matched to a gene: 9.

This rearrangement joins TRBV7-6 to TRBJ1-4; D is possibly TRBD1 (6 bases). CDR1 and CDR2 (germline): SGHVS, FNYEAQ. V lost 0 bases to trimming and J lost 0 bases, with 8 bases between them. This CDR3 comprises 16 residues. As DNA, the CDR3 is TGTGCCAGCAGCTTAGCAAACAGGGCAACTAATGAAAAACTGTTTTTT. It specifies CASSLANRATNEKLFF.

The chain uses TRBV3-1 and TRBJ1-5; D unresolved. Germline V gene sequence: CDR1 LGHDT, CDR2 YNNKEL (reference sequence). This CDR3 is 13 amino acids long. Trimming stripped 3 bases from V and 5 bases from J, with 8 bases between. This CDR3 is CASSHSRDQPQHF. The CDR3 DNA reads as TGTGCCAGCAGCCACAGTAGGGATCAGCCCCAGCATTTT.

In its sample, this clonotype was seen many times. The chain combines TRBV20-1 with TRBJ2-7; 7 bases agree with TRBD1. The CDR3 loop spans 14 amino acids. V shed 6 bases, J shed 0 bases, and the junction held 8 bases outside the gene matches. Germline V gene lookup returns CDR1 DFQATT and CDR2 SNEGSKA (reference sequence). The CDR3 loop is CSATPTGSSYEQYF. CDR3 nucleotides: TGCAGTGCCACCCCGACAGGGAGCTCCTACGAGCAGTACTTC.

This clonotype appeared a few times. The chain is built from TRBV20-1 and TRBJ2-3, with 9 bases matching TRBD2. In germline, CDR1 is DFQATT, CDR2 SNEGSKA (reference sequence). The CDR3 contains 15 residues. With V trimmed by 6 bases and J by 3 bases, 10 bases remained unmatched. CDR3: CSAAGGAGGTDTQYF. The CDR3 DNA follows: TGCAGTGCCGCGGGGGGGGCAGGGGGGACAGATACGCAGTATTTT.

This clonotype was seen repeatedly, ten times or more. The chain recombines TRBV28 with TRBJ2-1, with a weak D call TRBD1 (5 bases). The CDR3 covers 12 residues. Germline CDR1 and CDR2: MDHEN and SYDVKM. V was clipped by 8 bases and J by 7 bases, with 12 bases between them. In DNA, the CDR3 is TGTGCCAGCTCAGGGTGGAAGAATGAGCAGTTCTTC. It codes for CASSGWKNEQFF. Together with reference TRBV28 and TRBJ2-1, the CDR3 gives the full variable domain: DVKVTQSSRYLVKRTGEKVFLECVQDMDHENMFWYRQDPGLGLRLIYFSYDVKMKEKGDIPEGYSVSREKKERFSLILESASTNQTSMYLCASSGWKNEQFFGPGTRLTVL.

The chain is built from TRBV7-2 and TRBJ2-5, with D uncertain. The CDR3 covers 14 residues. Trimming pared 5 bases from V and 5 bases from J, leaving 15 bases between. Germline assignment: CDR1 SGHTA and CDR2 FQGNSA. The CDR3 region has the DNA TGTGCCAGCAGCCTCGAACGGTTTCGGGAGACCCAGTACTTC. Translating it yields CASSLERFRETQYF. Based on the CDR3 plus reference TRBV7-2 and TRBJ2-5, the full variable domain is GAGVSQSPSNKVTEKGKDVELRCDPISGHTALYWYRQSLGQGLEFLIYFQGNSAPDKSGLPSDRFSAERTGGSVSTLTIQRTQQEDSAVYLCASSLERFRETQYFGPGTRLLVL.